Sequencing of this T cell receptor (beta chain) was carried out in a study of T cell changes during pregnancy in multiple sclerosis. TCRdb keeps only in-frame clones here, not all; method: immunoSEQ multiplex PCR. The repertoire holds 70,000 to 80,000 clones, with approximately 94% as singletons. The junction had 4 bases not matched to a gene; V was cut back by 0 bases and J by 6 bases. This CDR3 comprises 14 residues. Germline loops: CDR1 MNHEY, CDR2 SVGAGI. The sequencing used peripheral blood, collected in the third trimester of pregnancy. This sequence joins TRBV6-5 and TRBJ1-1, with TRBD1 matching 7 bases. This sequence originates from a female donor with multiple sclerosis, enrolled in a pregnancy study. CDR3 DNA: TGTGCCAGCAGTTACTCGACGCAGGGGGCTGAAGCTTTCTTT. Encoded protein: CASSYSTQGAEAFF.